The 11 T cell receptor beta chains in this list originate from one sample, sequenced in a study of shared clonotypes between healthy human individuals. Assay: immunoSEQ multiplex PCR; the TCRdb copy retains only in-frame clones and omits some. The sample lists about 96,000 clones, over 60% occurring once. The source material was memory CD8+ T cells sorted from blood. The subset: CD45RO+ cells pooled with CCR7-negative TemRA cells. These receptors came from a man in his thirties or forties in good health.

The chain employs TRBV15 and TRBJ1-4, with D possibly TRBD1 on 6 matching bases. CDR3 length: 18 residues. Per germline, CDR1 LNHNV and CDR2 YYDKDF (reference sequence). V lost 5 bases to trimming and J lost 7 bases, with 26 bases between them. The CDR3 region is CATSPGDVGDGRGEKLFF. As DNA, the CDR3 is TGTGCCACCAGCCCAGGGGACGTCGGGGACGGGCGGGGTGAAAAACTGTTTTTT. The full variable domain, with the rest looked up from reference TRBV15 and TRBJ1-4, is DAMVIQNPRYQVTQFGKPVTLSCSQTLNHNVMYWYQQKSSQAPKLLFHYYDKDFNNEADTPDNFQSRRPNTSFCFLDIRSPGLGDTAMYLCATSPGDVGDGRGEKLFFGSGTQLSVL.

The chain couples TRBV10-2 to TRBJ2-7, with D perhaps TRBD1 or TRBD2 (5 bases each). The CDR3 contains 13 residues. Trimming pared 7 bases from V and 3 bases from J, leaving 13 bases between. The germline gives CDR1 WSHSY, CDR2 SAAADI. The CDR3 DNA follows: TGCGCCAGCATGGGGGACGGATACTACGAGCAGTACTTC. It encodes CASMGDGYYEQYF.

The V and J genes are TRBV15 and TRBJ2-7; D is unresolved. Germline V gene sequence: CDR1 LNHNV, CDR2 YYDKDF (reference sequence). Trimming cost V 1 base and J 2 bases, with 9 bases left between them. The CDR3 has 14 residues. CDR3 residues: CATSRAHVPYEQYF. The CDR3 DNA follows: TGTGCCACCAGCAGAGCCCATGTCCCCTACGAGCAGTACTTC.

V gene TRBV7-9 combines with J gene TRBJ2-2, with TRBD1 matching 7 bases. The ends lost 3 bases at V and 6 bases at J; junction bases unmatched: 1. Germline assignment: CDR1 SEHNR and CDR2 FQNEAQ (reference sequence). The CDR3 is 13 amino acids. CDR3 bases: TGTGCCAGCAGCTTTCAGGGGGCCGGGGAGCTGTTTTTT. This gives the protein CASSFQGAGELFF.

The chain recombines TRBV28 with TRBJ2-5; D not resolved. The V end lost 4 bases, the J end lost 5 bases, and 17 bases lay between the germline ends. Germline values: CDR1 MDHEN, CDR2 SYDVKM. This CDR3 contains 15 residues. CDR3 nucleotide sequence: TGTGCCAGCAGTTCCCGACGTCGCCTTGAGGAGACCCAGTACTTC. It codes for CASSSRRRLEETQYF.

This clone was detected only a few times. The chain employs TRBV6-6 and TRBJ1-1; D perhaps matches TRBD1 (5 bases). CDR1 is MNHNY, CDR2 SVGAGI, per germline (reference sequence). This CDR3 has 12 amino acids. Trimming removed 7 bases from V and 2 bases from J, with 8 bases in between. The chain's CDR3 is CASMWTNTEAFF. In nucleotides, the CDR3 is TGTGCCAGCATGTGGACAAACACTGAAGCTTTCTTT.

This chain connects TRBV6-6 to TRBJ2-1, with TRBD1 matching 9 bases. V dropped 7 bases and J dropped 7; count of bases not matched to a gene: 5. CDR1 is MNHNY and CDR2 is SVGAGI in the germline V gene (reference sequence). This CDR3 is 13 amino acids long. The DNA of the CDR3 is TGTGCCAGCACCGGGGACAGGGTTAATGAGCAGTTCTTC. This gives the protein CASTGDRVNEQFF.

The chain uses TRBV5-6 and TRBJ2-7; D is unresolved. With 1 base removed from V and 8 bases from J, the gap between germline ends came to 13 bases. Germline CDR1 and CDR2: SGHDT and YYEEEE. The CDR3 is made up of 13 amino acids. CDR3 in DNA: TGTGCCAGCAGCTTGTCTCAGCAACGTAAGCAGTACTTC. This codes for CASSLSQQRKQYF.

The table lists this clone with a few counts. The V and J genes are TRBV2 and TRBJ1-5, with unresolved D. Trimming shortened V by 1 base and J by 2 bases, and 9 bases separated the two germline ends. CDR1 and CDR2 (germline): SNHLY, FYNNEI. The length of the CDR3 is 15 residues. The DNA for the CDR3 is TGTGCCAGCAGTGAAGAAGGGTCTGGCAATCAGCCCCAGCATTTT. Translated, it gives CASSEEGSGNQPQHF.

The chain has TRBV28 and TRBJ2-1; TRBD1 matches at 9 bases. The J segment lost 4 bases and the V segment lost 7 bases, leaving 11 bases of the junction unmatched. CDR3 length: 16 residues. CDR1 is MDHEN and CDR2 is SYDVKM in the germline V gene. In nucleotides, the CDR3 is TGTGCCAGCAATTCCTACGGGACAGGGCCATACAATGAGCAGTTCTTC. Protein product: CASNSYGTGPYNEQFF.

Only a few counts were recorded for this clone. The chain carries TRBV29-1 and TRBJ2-2, with 14 bases that match TRBD2. Trimming removed 4 bases from V and 1 base from J; junction bases left unmatched: 11. The germline CDR1 and CDR2 sequences are SQVTM and ANQGSEA. CDR3 length: 19 residues. CDR3 bases: TGCAGCGTTGGGGGACTAGCGGGGGATCGTAGACTGAACACCGGGGAGCTGTTTTTT. This sequence encodes CSVGGLAGDRRLNTGELFF.